Presented here are 20 T cell receptor beta chains from one specimen sequenced in a study of blood T cell repertoires in COVID-19. Clones were read by immunoSEQ multiplex PCR, and TCRdb kept only the in-frame ones, dropping some. The sample carries under 30,000 clones, 90% to 95% recorded once. Material for sequencing was peripheral blood. The receptors shown here come from a man in his fifties or sixties with active COVID-19.

The rearrangement joins TRBV27 to TRBJ2-1, with 11 bases fitting TRBD2. The germline V gene has CDR1 MNHEY and CDR2 SMNVEV (reference sequence). The V segment lost 2 bases and the J segment 6 bases; nucleotides outside the gene matches: 6. The CDR3 is made up of 16 amino acids. The CDR3 spells CASSLGTSGTANEQFF. The CDR3 DNA is TGTGCCAGCAGTTTAGGGACTAGCGGCACTGCCAATGAGCAGTTCTTC.

This chain joins TRBV14 and TRBJ1-6; D is possibly TRBD1 (6 bases). Trimming shortened V by 3 bases and J by 7 bases, and 10 bases separated the two germline ends. This CDR3 contains 14 residues. Germline V gene lookup returns CDR1 SGHDN and CDR2 FVKESK. The CDR3 loop reads CASSQDSHNSPLHF. CDR3 nucleotide sequence: TGTGCCAGCAGCCAGGACAGCCACAATTCACCCCTCCACTTT.

This sequence joins TRBV18 and TRBJ2-1, with 15 positions matching TRBD2. Trimming removed 5 bases from V and 4 bases from J; junction bases left unmatched: 3. The germline V gene has CDR1 KGHSH and CDR2 LQKENI. This CDR3 is 16 amino acids long. This CDR3 is CASSRTSGGVYNEQFF. DNA for the CDR3: TGTGCCAGCTCAAGGACTAGCGGGGGGGTATACAATGAGCAGTTCTTC.

CDR3 sequence reads: CATSREQGGSGANVLTF. Here the CDR3 DNA reads TGTGCCACCAGCAGAGAACAGGGGGGCTCTGGGGCCAACGTCCTGACTTTC. The V gene is TRBV15, the J gene TRBJ2-6, with TRBD1 identical over 8 bases. The CDR3 is 17 residues long. Germline loops: CDR1 LNHNV, CDR2 YYDKDF (reference sequence). V shed 0 bases, J shed 0 bases, and the junction held 1 base outside the gene matches.

The chain carries TRBV30 and TRBJ1-1; D is possibly TRBD1 (6 bases). V was pared by 2 bases and J by 4 bases, with 11 bases between. The CDR3 has 13 residues. CDR1 is GTSNPN and CDR2 is SVGIG in the germline V gene (reference sequence). The CDR3 bases are TGTGCCTGGAGTTTCAGAGGGGGCACTGAAGCTTTCTTT. Its protein product is CAWSFRGGTEAFF.

The genes are TRBV11-3 and TRBJ2-1, with TRBD2 as a possible D gene (5 bases). Germline CDR1 and CDR2: SGHNT and YENEEA. This CDR3 comprises 13 residues. Trimming took off 0 bases at V and 10 bases at J, with 10 bases between the two ends. CDR3 loop: CASSLDITGEQFF. The CDR3 DNA is TGTGCCAGCAGCTTAGATATAACGGGGGAGCAGTTCTTC.

The CDR3 nucleotides are TGTGCCAGCAGTCCCGGACAGGGGGTGGCGGAGACCCAGTACTTC. It translates to CASSPGQGVAETQYF. The rearrangement uses TRBV11-3 and TRBJ2-5, with 10 bases lining up with TRBD1. The trim removed 6 bases at V and 5 bases at J, leaving 9 bases unmatched. The CDR3 extends over 15 amino acids. The germline CDR1 and CDR2 sequences are SGHNT and YENEEA. Based on the CDR3 plus reference TRBV11-3 and TRBJ2-5, the full variable domain is EAGVVQSPRYKIIEKKQPVAFWCNPISGHNTLYWYLQNLGQGPELLIRYENEEAVDDSQLPKDRFSAERLKGVDSTLKIQPAELGDSAVYLCASSPGQGVAETQYFGPGTRLLVL.

The J gene is TRBJ2-6, the V gene TRBV6-6, with 8 bases aligning to TRBD1. The CDR3 extends over 15 amino acids. Trimming removed 6 bases from V and 0 bases from J; junction bases left unmatched: 1. Per the germline V gene, CDR1 is MNHNY and CDR2 is SVGAGI (reference sequence). CDR3 in DNA: TGTGCCAGCAGCACAGGGGGCTCTGGGGCCAACGTCCTGACTTTC. This sequence encodes CASSTGGSGANVLTF.

This clone was observed a single time. J is TRBJ2-4 and V is TRBV28; weak D call: TRBD2 (5 bases). This CDR3 region has 17 residues. V dropped 5 bases and J dropped 0 bases, with 17 bases sitting between them. CDR1 and CDR2 (germline): MDHEN, SYDVKM. CDR3 sequence (DNA): TGTGCCAGCAGTCTACAGAGAGGCGGGCTAGCCAAAAACATTCAGTACTTC. Its protein product is CASSLQRGGLAKNIQYF.

In this sample, this clone turned up once. The CDR3 is CASSVTGTAYEQYF. The CDR3 nucleotides read TGTGCCAGCAGCGTCACCGGGACAGCCTACGAGCAGTACTTC. The chain links TRBV7-9 to TRBJ2-7, with 7 bases aligning to TRBD1. The V and J ends lost 5 bases and 2 bases, in that order; junction bases with no gene match: 6. The CDR3 is 14 amino acids. CDR1 SEHNR and CDR2 FQNEAQ come from the germline V gene (reference sequence).

This chain links TRBV5-1 with TRBJ1-2, with D possibly being TRBD1 (5 bases). The CDR3 spans 16 residues. Germline V CDR1 and CDR2: SGHRS, YFSETQ. Trimming pared 4 bases from V and 5 bases from J, leaving 21 bases between. The CDR3 nucleotides read TGCGCCAGCAGCCCTCGAGGGGAGGGGTTTGCTTATGGCTACACCTTC. Amino acids: CASSPRGEGFAYGYTF.

This rearrangement joins TRBV6-2 or TRBV6-3 to TRBJ2-1, with TRBD2 matching over 13 bases. Germline V gene lookup returns CDR1 MNHEY and CDR2 SVGEGT. CDR3 length equals 15 residues. Trimming took 4 bases from V and 8 from J; bases not matched to a gene: 5. The CDR3 DNA is TGTGCCAGCAGTTCTGGACTAGCGGGAGTGGATGAGCAGTTCTTC. Its translation is CASSSGLAGVDEQFF.

The rearrangement joins TRBV3-1 (or the pseudogene TRBV3-2) to TRBJ1-2; D is perhaps TRBD1 (5 bases). Per the germline V gene, CDR1 is LGHDT and CDR2 is YNNKEL (reference sequence). Trimming took off 0 bases at V and 7 bases at J, with 18 bases between the two ends. The CDR3 has 16 amino acids. CDR3 sequence (DNA): TGTGCCAGCAGCCAAGAAGCGTCCAGGGTCGCTCGTGGCTACACCTTC. Its protein is CASSQEASRVARGYTF.

V is TRBV24-1 and J is TRBJ1-1; possibly TRBD1 for D (6 bases). Trimming took 0 bases from V and 5 from J, leaving 18 bases between them. Germline-derived CDR1 and CDR2 are KGHDR and SFDVKD. CDR3 length equals 17 residues. DNA of the CDR3: TGTGCCACCAGTGATTTGTCGTTCTGGGGGCGGCGGACTGAAGCTTTCTTT. Translation: CATSDLSFWGRRTEAFF.

The genes are TRBV28 and TRBJ2-7; the match to TRBD1 covers 12 bases. The CDR3 has 18 residues. Germline V gene lookup returns CDR1 MDHEN and CDR2 SYDVKM. V trimming: 4 bases; J trimming: 6 bases; junction bases outside the gene matches: 16. The CDR3 region is CASSSNREEGQGAGEQYF. The CDR3 DNA sequence: TGTGCCAGCAGTTCGAACAGAGAAGAGGGACAGGGGGCCGGCGAGCAGTACTTC.

V usage is TRBV28 and J usage is TRBJ1-3, with D perhaps TRBD1 (6 bases). This CDR3 comprises 14 residues. V was clipped by 7 bases and J by 4 bases, with 14 bases between them. The V gene's germline CDR1 is MDHEN and CDR2 SYDVKM. The CDR3 protein is CASILSGAGNTIYF. The DNA of the CDR3 is TGTGCCAGCATATTATCAGGGGCGGGAAACACCATATATTTT.

V gene TRBV30 combines with J gene TRBJ1-6, with a tentative D call TRBD1 (5 bases). The CDR3 runs to 13 residues. Trimming took off 3 bases at V and 9 bases at J, with 12 bases between the two ends. Germline V gene lookup returns CDR1 GTSNPN and CDR2 SVGIG (reference sequence). This chain's CDR3 is CAWRPDRASPLHF. Written as DNA, the CDR3 is TGTGCCTGGAGGCCTGACAGAGCTTCACCCCTCCACTTT.

This clone was counted a single time. The chain has TRBV19 and TRBJ1-6; 7 nucleotides agree with TRBD1. V trimming: 8 bases; J trimming: 6 bases; junction bases outside the gene matches: 16. CDR3 length: 17 residues. Germline CDR1 and CDR2: LNHDA and SQIVND (reference sequence). CDR3 nucleotides: TGTGCCAGTCCCCCTCCCCGGGACAGTGAGATTAATTCACCCCTCCACTTT. This translates into CASPPPRDSEINSPLHF.

This chain uses TRBV20-1 with TRBJ2-5; 7 bases line up with TRBD2. Per germline, CDR1 DFQATT and CDR2 SNEGSKA (reference sequence). The CDR3 has 17 residues. Unmatched junction bases numbered 17, after V lost 3 bases and J lost 4 bases. CDR3 sequence: CSASKGPMGGGGETQYF. CDR3 bases: TGCAGTGCTAGTAAGGGCCCTATGGGCGGGGGAGGAGAGACCCAGTACTTC.

The V gene is TRBV7-9, the J gene TRBJ2-5; a possible D gene is TRBD1 (5 bases). The V end lost 4 bases, the J end lost 10 bases, and 25 bases lay between the germline ends. This CDR3 spans 16 amino acids. CDR1 is SEHNR and CDR2 is FQNEAQ in the germline V gene (reference sequence). The CDR3 here is CASSSPPGQRSRDQYF. DNA of the CDR3: TGTGCCAGCAGCTCGCCCCCCGGCCAGCGATCCAGGGACCAGTACTTC.